This passage covers 28 T cell receptor beta chains from one sample sequenced in a study of a mutant IDH1 vaccine in newly diagnosed glioma. The protocol was immunoSEQ multiplex PCR, while the TCRdb copy is restricted to in-frame clones and leaves out a portion. The table has some 80,000 clones, 75% to 90% seen once. Sample time point: week 23, last vaccination. Doses comprised 300 ug of mutant IDH1 20-mer peptide each, plus topical imiquimod. No antigens are known for them. The specimen was PBMCs, collected from a glioma patient whose treatment included an IDH1 peptide vaccine. These receptors originate from a woman in her forties or fifties with glioma.

This clone was detected once. The chain employs TRBV9 and TRBJ2-7, with D maybe TRBD1 (6 bases). The CDR3 consists of 15 residues. V lost 3 bases, J lost 7 bases, and 20 bases lay in between. Germline CDR1 SGDLS, CDR2 YYNGEE. CDR3 in amino acids: CASSGPGTPPGEQYF. The CDR3 nucleotides read TGTGCCAGCAGCGGTCCCGGGACACCCCCGGGGGAGCAGTACTTC.

Only one count was recorded for this clone. V is TRBV5-4 and J is TRBJ1-1, with unresolved D. CDR3 length equals 15 residues. The germline V gene encodes CDR1 SGHNT and CDR2 YYREEE (reference sequence). Trimming pared 8 bases from V and 1 base from J, leaving 18 bases between. The CDR3 DNA reads as TGTGCCAGAAGGGCCCTTTATGATGAGAACACTGAAGCTTTCTTT. This encodes CARRALYDENTEAFF. Together with reference TRBV5-4 and TRBJ1-1, the CDR3 gives the full variable domain: ETGVTQSPTHLIKTRGQQVTLRCSSQSGHNTVSWYQQALGQGPQFIFQYYREEENGRGNFPPRFSGLQFPNYSSELNVNALELDDSALYLCARRALYDENTEAFFGQGTRLTVV.

The chain is built from TRBV19 and TRBJ1-2, with 7 bases that match TRBD1. CDR3 length: 15 residues. V lost 3 bases to trimming and J lost 6 bases; unmatched junction nucleotides: 10. The germline gives CDR1 LNHDA, CDR2 SQIVND (reference sequence). DNA of the CDR3: TGTGCCAGTAGTATCACGAACAGGGGCGGGGATGGCTACACCTTC. Translation: CASSITNRGGDGYTF.

This clone was observed a few times. V is TRBV10-3 and J is TRBJ1-3; D unresolved. Germline lookup yields CDR1 ENHRY and CDR2 SYGVKD. The CDR3 is 13 amino acids. V was shortened by 6 bases and J by 0 bases, with 6 bases between the two germline ends. The CDR3 region has the DNA TGTGCCATCAGACTCCCCTCTGGAAACACCATATATTTT. Translation gives CAIRLPSGNTIYF.

The chain couples TRBV28 to TRBJ2-1; 10 nucleotides agree with TRBD2. The ends lost 1 base at V and 8 bases at J; junction bases unmatched: 8. The CDR3 is 16 amino acids. Per the germline V gene, CDR1 is MDHEN and CDR2 is SYDVKM. The CDR3 loop reads CASSLFLAGVKDEQFF. The CDR3 nucleotides are TGTGCCAGCAGTTTATTCCTAGCGGGAGTGAAGGATGAGCAGTTCTTC. The entire variable domain, with the rest obtained from reference TRBV28 and TRBJ2-1, is as follows: DVKVTQSSRYLVKRTGEKVFLECVQDMDHENMFWYRQDPGLGLRLIYFSYDVKMKEKGDIPEGYSVSREKKERFSLILESASTNQTSMYLCASSLFLAGVKDEQFFGPGTRLTVL.

The chain recombines TRBV5-6 with TRBJ1-5, with D perhaps matching TRBD1 (6 bases). The CDR3 has 15 residues. Trimming removed 0 bases at V and 1 base at J, with 8 bases between. Germline lookup yields CDR1 SGHDT and CDR2 YYEEEE. The chain's CDR3 is CASSLGGRSNQPQHF. CDR3 in DNA: TGTGCCAGCAGCTTGGGGGGGCGAAGCAATCAGCCCCAGCATTTT.

J is TRBJ1-4 and V is TRBV25-1; tentative D call: TRBD1 (5 bases). CDR3 length equals 11 residues. The V gene's germline CDR1 is MGHDK and CDR2 SYGVNS. Trimming removed 6 bases at V and 12 bases at J, with 11 bases between. CDR3 amino acids: CASSLRGELFF. The CDR3 DNA is TGTGCCAGCAGCCTCCGGGGGGAACTGTTTTTT.

The rearrangement links TRBV6-5 to TRBJ1-1; D is perhaps TRBD1 (5 bases). Germline loops: CDR1 MNHEY, CDR2 SVGAGI. Trimming shortened V by 7 bases and J by 4 bases, and 13 bases separated the two germline ends. This CDR3 spans 13 amino acids. The chain's CDR3 is CASTREWGTEAFF. DNA for the CDR3: TGTGCCAGCACCAGGGAATGGGGCACTGAAGCTTTCTTT.

V is TRBV9 and J is TRBJ1-2, with D perhaps matching TRBD1 (6 bases). Trimming stripped 4 bases from V and 3 bases from J, with 25 bases between. The CDR3 spans 18 residues. Germline loops: CDR1 SGDLS, CDR2 YYNGEE. The CDR3 loop reads CASSPQSRGAGGHYGYTF. DNA of the CDR3: TGTGCCAGCAGCCCCCAATCCCGGGGGGCGGGGGGGCACTATGGCTACACCTTC.

The V gene is TRBV7-6, the J gene TRBJ2-6; D call uncertain. V dropped 5 bases and J dropped 5 bases, with 19 bases sitting between them. The CDR3 runs 17 residues. Germline CDR1 and CDR2: SGHVS and FNYEAQ. The CDR3 DNA follows: TGTGCCAGCAGCAATGCATTTTCACAAAGTCGGGCCAACGTCCTGACTTTC. This encodes CASSNAFSQSRANVLTF. The full variable domain, its missing parts supplied by reference TRBV7-6 and TRBJ2-6, is GAGVSQSPRYKVTKRGQDVALRCDPISGHVSLYWYRQALGQGPEFLTYFNYEAQQDKSGLPNDRFSAERPEGSISTLTIQRTEQRDSAMYRCASSNAFSQSRANVLTFGAGSRLTVL.

The chain recombines TRBV27 with TRBJ2-1; the D gene is possibly TRBD1 (6 bases). The CDR3 is made up of 16 amino acids. Germline lookup yields CDR1 MNHEY and CDR2 SMNVEV (reference sequence). V shed 3 bases and J shed 4 bases, with 16 bases lying between them. The DNA of the CDR3 is TGTGCCAGCAGTTTGCATACAGGGTCTGGGTACAATGAGCAGTTCTTC. Amino acids: CASSLHTGSGYNEQFF.

This chain links TRBV7-9 with TRBJ2-1; D not certain. CDR3 length equals 12 residues. Trimming removed 2 bases from V and 1 base from J, with 0 bases in between. The germline V gene encodes CDR1 SEHNR and CDR2 FQNEAQ (reference sequence). The CDR3 here is CASSLSYNEQFF. The CDR3 nucleotides are TGTGCCAGCAGCTTATCCTACAATGAGCAGTTCTTC.

The J gene is TRBJ1-4, the V gene TRBV4-1; 7 bases are a match to TRBD1. Trimming removed 4 bases from V and 15 bases from J; junction bases left unmatched: 11. The CDR3 totals 13 residues. Germline values: CDR1 MGHRA, CDR2 YSYEKL. CDR3 bases: TGCGCCAGCAGCCCTCGGGAGGGTCAGGGGGTGTTTTTT. Translated, it gives CASSPREGQGVFF.

The chain combines TRBV4-1 with TRBJ2-7; possible D gene TRBD2, 5 bases. V lost 5 bases and J lost 7, with 18 bases in between. Germline CDR1 MGHRA, CDR2 YSYEKL. This CDR3 region has 14 residues. The CDR3 region is CASSGRAGLEEQYF. The CDR3 nucleotides are TGCGCCAGCAGCGGGCGGGCGGGCCTTGAAGAGCAGTACTTC.

The rearrangement links TRBV7-9 to TRBJ1-1, with no clear D. V lost 5 bases and J lost 1, with 11 bases in between. Germline lookup yields CDR1 SEHNR and CDR2 FQNEAQ (reference sequence). CDR3 length: 14 amino acids. The CDR3 nucleotides are TGTGCCAGCAGCCCGACGTTATCGAACACTGAAGCTTTCTTT. Residues: CASSPTLSNTEAFF. The full variable domain, its missing parts supplied by reference TRBV7-9 and TRBJ1-1, is DTGVSQNPRHKITKRGQNVTFRCDPISEHNRLYWYRQTLGQGPEFLTYFQNEAQLEKSRLLSDRFSAERPKGSFSTLEIQRTEQGDSAMYLCASSPTLSNTEAFFGQGTRLTVV.

The rearrangement joins TRBV18 to TRBJ2-6, with D unclear. Trimming took off 3 bases at V and 4 bases at J, with 13 bases between the two ends. Germline values: CDR1 KGHSH, CDR2 LQKENI. There are 16 residues in the CDR3. Here the CDR3 reads CASSPDIVEGANVLTF. The CDR3 DNA follows: TGTGCCAGCTCACCCGACATCGTTGAAGGGGCCAACGTCCTGACTTTC. Variable domain in full (rest from reference TRBV18 and TRBJ2-6): NAGVMQNPRHLVRRRGQEARLRCSPMKGHSHVYWYRQLPEEGLKFMVYLQKENIIDESGMPKERFSAEFPKEGPSILRIQQVVRGDSAAYFCASSPDIVEGANVLTFGAGSRLTVL.

The chain has TRBV2 and TRBJ2-7; TRBD2 might be the D (5 bases). Trimming pared 7 bases from V and 1 base from J, leaving 11 bases between. Per germline, CDR1 SNHLY and CDR2 FYNNEI. The CDR3 spans 13 residues. The CDR3 region has the DNA TGTGCCAGCAACCCGGGAAGGTCCTACGAGCAGTACTTC. It specifies CASNPGRSYEQYF.

This clone has only one observation. The chain recombines TRBV7-2 with TRBJ1-5; perhaps TRBD1 as D (5 bases). Germline V gene data show CDR1 as SGHTA and CDR2 as FQGNSA. This CDR3 comprises 15 residues. V was trimmed by 0 bases and J by 7 bases, leaving 13 bases between them. This chain's CDR3 is CASSLAAGIKQPQHF. CDR3 bases: TGTGCCAGCAGCTTAGCTGCAGGGATCAAACAGCCCCAGCATTTT.

The chain combines TRBV18 with TRBJ1-1, with 10 bases fitting TRBD1. Looked up from germline, CDR1 is KGHSH and CDR2 is LQKENI. The trim removed 3 bases at V and 1 base at J, leaving 8 bases unmatched. The CDR3 loop spans 17 amino acids. CDR3 loop: CASSPYGQGGPNTEAFF. The CDR3 coding sequence is TGTGCCAGCTCACCCTACGGACAGGGGGGACCGAACACTGAAGCTTTCTTT. Supplemented by reference TRBV18 and TRBJ1-1, the full variable domain reads NAGVMQNPRHLVRRRGQEARLRCSPMKGHSHVYWYRQLPEEGLKFMVYLQKENIIDESGMPKERFSAEFPKEGPSILRIQQVVRGDSAAYFCASSPYGQGGPNTEAFFGQGTRLTVV.

This chain connects TRBV7-9 to TRBJ2-1; TRBD2 matches at 8 bases. J lost 10 bases, V lost 3 bases, and 14 bases had no gene match. There are 16 residues in the CDR3. The germline gives CDR1 SEHNR, CDR2 FQNEAQ (reference sequence). The CDR3 bases are TGTGCCAGCAGCTTGCCCGGGACTAGAGCACTGCAGGAGCAGTTCTTC. Translated: CASSLPGTRALQEQFF.

The chain uses TRBV7-9 and TRBJ1-2; TRBD1 matches at 7 bases. The CDR3 is made up of 14 amino acids. V was clipped by 5 bases and J by 6 bases; unmatched bases: 9. Germline-derived CDR1 and CDR2 are SEHNR and FQNEAQ (reference sequence). The CDR3 region has the DNA TGTGCCAGCAGCAAATCGACAGGGATCGATGGCTACACCTTC. This gives the protein CASSKSTGIDGYTF.

The chain carries TRBV30 and TRBJ2-5; D remains unclear. CDR1 is GTSNPN and CDR2 is SVGIG in the germline V gene (reference sequence). Trimming removed 3 bases at V and 4 bases at J, with 9 bases between. This CDR3 is 12 amino acids long. CDR3 nucleotide sequence: TGTGCCTGGAGAGGGTGGGGAGAGACCCAGTACTTC. Protein: CAWRGWGETQYF.

This chain connects TRBV4-1 to TRBJ1-6, with 8 bases matching TRBD1. Germline V gene lookup returns CDR1 MGHRA and CDR2 YSYEKL. This CDR3 has 19 residues. The V and J ends lost 2 bases and 3 bases, in that order; junction bases with no gene match: 12. CDR3 in amino acids: CASSQSKGQEKYYNSPLHF. Here the CDR3 DNA reads TGCGCCAGCAGCCAATCGAAGGGACAGGAGAAGTACTATAATTCACCCCTCCACTTT.

As to this clone: The same CDR3 arises from other DNA sequences in this sample as well. The V gene is TRBV28, the J gene TRBJ1-2; D unclear. Germline V gene sequence: CDR1 MDHEN, CDR2 SYDVKM. V gave up 2 bases and J gave up 5 bases, with 6 bases separating them. This CDR3 comprises 12 residues. CDR3 sequence (DNA): TGTGCCAGCAGTTTAAGGCTTTATGGCTACACCTTC. This codes for CASSLRLYGYTF.

This chain uses TRBV30 with TRBJ1-4; D is perhaps TRBD1 (6 bases). The length of the CDR3 is 14 residues. V was cut by 7 bases and J by 8 bases, with 20 bases left in between. CDR1 is GTSNPN, CDR2 SVGIG, per germline (reference sequence). CDR3 nucleotide sequence: TGTGCCTCCGGACGGGGGGGCTCGAGGGAAAAACTGTTTTTT. This sequence encodes CASGRGGSREKLFF.

The chain recombines TRBV28 with TRBJ2-7; D not certain. The germline V gene encodes CDR1 MDHEN and CDR2 SYDVKM. CDR3 length: 12 residues. Between the trimmed V and J ends, which lost 4 bases and 0 bases, there was a span of 4 bases. The CDR3 nucleotides read TGTGCCAGCAGTTCCAGCTCCTACGAGCAGTACTTC. The encoded protein is CASSSSSYEQYF.

The chain couples TRBV29-1 to TRBJ2-1, with 9 bases identical to TRBD2. The CDR3 length is 14 residues. The ends lost 5 bases at V and 4 bases at J; junction bases unmatched: 6. Germline V gene lookup returns CDR1 SQVTM and CDR2 ANQGSEA. The CDR3 loop reads CSVRREGLYNEQFF. CDR3 DNA sequence: TGCAGCGTTCGGCGGGAGGGCTTGTACAATGAGCAGTTCTTC.

The chain has TRBV9 and TRBJ1-4; 7 bases are shared with TRBD1. The CDR3 runs 15 residues. The V gene end was trimmed by 0 bases and the J gene end by 4 bases; junction bases not matched to a gene: 3. The germline V gene encodes CDR1 SGDLS and CDR2 YYNGEE. In nucleotides, the CDR3 is TGTGCCAGCAGCGTAGCAGGGGGTCTTAATGAAAAACTGTTTTTT. It codes for CASSVAGGLNEKLFF.